This record covers a single T cell receptor beta chain. The record originates from a study of blood T cells in healthy people across ages. A J-beta primer mix and a sample-barcoded 5' primer were used in a second PCR of roughly 6 to 11 cycles. TCRdb recomputed calls from the 5' RACE reads with MiXCR, one row per CDR3 protein. Of approximately 850,000 distinct CDR3 sequences listed, 58% were seen once; the top ten hold 22%. The CDR3 has 12 residues. Germline V gene lookup returns CDR1 LGHNA and CDR2 YSLEER. Trimming removed 2 bases at V and 6 bases at J, with 6 bases between. Sequencing used blood. The J gene is TRBJ2-3, the V gene TRBV4-3; D not resolved. The clonotype comes from a man younger than 40 in good health. CDR3 DNA: TGCGCCAGCAGCCAAAAGAGGGATACGCAGTATTTT. Its translation: CASSQKRDTQYF.